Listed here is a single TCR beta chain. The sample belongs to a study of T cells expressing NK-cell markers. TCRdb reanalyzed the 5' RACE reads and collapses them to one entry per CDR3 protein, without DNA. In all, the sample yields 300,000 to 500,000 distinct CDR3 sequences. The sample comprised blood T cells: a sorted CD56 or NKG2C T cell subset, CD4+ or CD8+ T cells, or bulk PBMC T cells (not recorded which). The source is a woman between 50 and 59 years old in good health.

CDR3 residues: CASSQGAEWGRNEQFF. The chain uses TRBV7-9 and TRBJ2-1; TCRdb outputs TRBD1, but without DNA this stays unchecked. There are 16 residues in the CDR3. CDR1 and CDR2 (germline): SEHNR, FQNEAQ (reference sequence).